One and the same sample provided the 8 T cell receptor beta chains below, sequenced in a study of identical twins. TCRdb reanalysed the 5' RACE reads using MiXCR and keeps one entry per CDR3 protein. The sample holds hundreds of thousands of distinct CDR3 sequences; 8.5% to 9.5% are singletons and the top ten take 7% to 8.5%. The same data also contributed to another study, on yellow fever vaccine responses in identical twins.

Material for sequencing was CD8+ T cells sorted from blood. These receptors originate from a woman aged 18-35 years in good health.

This clonotype was detected ten times or more. The chain links TRBV27 to TRBJ2-7, with 7 bases lining up with TRBD2. Germline CDR1 and CDR2: MNHEY and SMNVEV (reference sequence). This CDR3 is 13 amino acids long. Trimming took 2 bases from V and 3 from J; bases not matched to a gene: 1. CDR3 sequence (DNA): TGTGCCAGCAGTTTAGGACTAGGCTACGAGCAGTACTTC. Protein: CASSLGLGYEQYF.

In its sample, this clonotype was seen a few times. The chain carries TRBV12-5 and TRBJ2-4; D may be TRBD1 (6 bases). The CDR3 covers 17 residues. The V and J ends lost 2 bases and 0 bases respectively, with 14 bases between them. The V gene's germline CDR1 is LGHNT and CDR2 FRNRAP. The chain's CDR3 is CASGLLGQTLAKNIQYF. CDR3 DNA: TGTGCTAGTGGTTTGCTTGGACAGACCCTAGCCAAAAACATTCAGTACTTC.

This clonotype was observed many times. V is TRBV5-6 and J is TRBJ1-5, with D possibly being TRBD1 (6 bases). CDR1 SGHDT and CDR2 YYEEEE come from the germline V gene. V shed 4 bases and J shed 2 bases, with 13 bases lying between them. CDR3 length equals 15 residues. The CDR3 DNA sequence: TGTGCCAGCAGCCTACAGGGAGGAGGCAATCAGCCCCAGCATTTT. Translating it yields CASSLQGGGNQPQHF.

This clonotype has only a few counts. The junction shows a germline mismatch at one end, possibly a read error. This CDR3 is CASSDRGPGETQYF. Here the CDR3 DNA reads TGTGCTAGCAGTGACAGGGGGCCTGGAGAGACCCAGTACTTC. This chain joins TRBV7-7 and TRBJ2-5, with 10 bases matching TRBD1. The germline V gene encodes CDR1 SSHAT and CDR2 FNYEAQ (reference sequence). The CDR3 spans 14 residues.

This clonotype was detected ten times or more. J is TRBJ2-3 and V is TRBV12-3 or TRBV12-4; no firm D call. V gave up 6 bases and J gave up 1 base, with 8 bases separating them. The CDR3 totals 13 residues. CDR3 nucleotides: TGTGCCAGCAGGCAAGCTCGCACAGATACGCAGTATTTT. Translating gives CASRQARTDTQYF.

The chain recombines TRBV30 with TRBJ2-7; the match to TRBD1 covers 7 bases. This CDR3 has 14 residues. V shed 1 base and J 2 bases; nucleotides not matched to a gene: 5. Per germline, CDR1 GTSNPN and CDR2 SVGIG (reference sequence). The DNA of the CDR3 is TGTGCCTGGAGTGCACGACAGGGCACCTACGAGCAGTACTTC. The encoded protein is CAWSARQGTYEQYF. The full variable domain, in which reference TRBV30 and TRBJ2-7 provide the parts outside the CDR3, is SQTIHQWPATLVQPVGSPLSLECTVEGTSNPNLYWYRQAAGRGLQLLFYSVGIGQISSEVPQNLSASRPQDRQFILSSKKLLLSDSGFYLCAWSARQGTYEQYFGPGTRLTVT.

This clonotype has at least ten counts. The gene calls are TRBV7-9 and TRBJ2-1, with D hard to call. The CDR3 runs 16 residues. Germline V gene lookup returns CDR1 SEHNR and CDR2 FQNEAQ (reference sequence). Trimming shortened V by 5 bases and J by 9 bases, and 23 bases separated the two germline ends. CDR3 nucleotides: TGTGCCAGCAGCCTACCATCAGCACCCAGAAGAGGTGAGCAGTTCTTC. Its translation: CASSLPSAPRRGEQFF.

Many counts were recorded for this clonotype. J is TRBJ2-7 and V is TRBV24-1; TRBD2 is a possible D gene (5 bases). With 6 bases removed from V and 0 bases from J, the gap between germline ends came to 11 bases. Germline assignment: CDR1 KGHDR and CDR2 SFDVKD. This CDR3 is 14 amino acids long. The DNA of the CDR3 is TGTGCCACCAGTCCCCGAGCGGACTCCTACGAGCAGTACTTC. This sequence encodes CATSPRADSYEQYF.